The rows below give T cell receptor beta chains drawn from one sample of a study of Graves' ophthalmopathy and Graves' hyperthyroidism. A single record per CDR3 protein comes from TCRdb applying MiXCR to the multiplex PCR reads. The table has some 350,000 distinct CDR3 sequences, 15% to 20% seen once; the top ten hold roughly 2.4%. Sequencing used peripheral blood. These receptors came from an adult woman with stable Graves' hyperthyroidism. Both conserved end residues are part of each CDR3. D genes are given only for firm matches. Part of the rows lack a size; the others show once, few, many or a class for expanded clones.

many	TRBJ1-3	.	TRBV5-1	CASSAGSGNTIYF	TGCGCCAGCAGCGCAGGGTCTGGAAACACCATATATTTT
many	TRBJ2-2	.	TRBV10-3	CATPRFDRSSGGELFF	TGTGCCACCCCCCGGTTTGACAGGTCGTCGGGCGGGGAGCTGTTTTTT
.	TRBJ1-2	.	TRBV28	CAIAGNYGYTF	TGTGCCATAGCAGGAAACTATGGCTACACCTTC
.	TRBJ1-2	.	TRBV6-2/TRBV6-3	CASSTRAGDYGYTF	TGTGCCAGCAGCACGCGGGCAGGGGACTATGGCTACACCTTC
few	TRBJ1-2	TRBD1	TRBV5-6	CASSCRDRGPYLCGYTF	TGTGCCAGCAGCTGCCGGGACAGGGGCCCCTATTTATGTGGCTACACCTTC
.	TRBJ2-3	.	TRBV3-1	CASSQSLRADTQYF	TGTGCCAGCAGCCAAAGCCTCAGGGCAGATACGCAGTATTTT
many	TRBJ2-5	.	TRBV12-3/TRBV12-4	CASRDDQGIKTQYF	TGTGCCAGCAGGGACGACCAGGGGATTAAGACCCAGTACTTC
.	TRBJ1-2	.	TRBV4-2	CASSQEQSPNYGYTF	TGTGCCAGCAGCCAGGAACAGAGTCCTAACTATGGCTACACCTTC
many	TRBJ2-7	TRBD1	TRBV5-1	CASSPSGTATYEQYF	TGCGCCAGCAGCCCGTCCGGGACAGCGACCTACGAGCAGTACTTC
.	TRBJ2-2	TRBD1	TRBV11-1	CASSPPGTGLTGELFF	TGTGCCAGCAGCCCCCCCGGGACAGGGCTCACCGGGGAGCTGTTTTTT
many	TRBJ2-5	.	TRBV24-1	CATISETQYF	TGTGCCACCATTTCAGAGACCCAGTACTTC
many	TRBJ2-7	TRBD2	TRBV12-3/TRBV12-4	CASTARAGAYEQYF	TGTGCCAGCACCGCCCGGGCGGGAGCCTACGAGCAGTACTTC
many	TRBJ2-6	TRBD2	TRBV20-1	CSAYGGLAAGASGANVLTF	TGCAGTGCTTATGGGGGTTTAGCAGCGGGAGCATCTGGGGCCAACGTCCTGACTTTC
many	TRBJ1-5	.	TRBV27	CASSFRLRGYNQPQHF	TGTGCCAGCAGTTTCCGTTTAAGGGGGTACAATCAGCCCCAGCATTTT
.	TRBJ1-6	.	TRBV7-8	CASSAHSYSNNSPLHF	TGTGCCAGCAGCGCACACAGTTATTCGAATAATTCACCCCTCCACTTT
.	TRBJ2-7	TRBD1	TRBV3-1	CASREDRGSYEQYF	TGTGCCAGCAGGGAGGACAGGGGCTCCTACGAGCAGTACTTC
many	TRBJ2-5	TRBD2	TRBV28	CASSTLLKTSGRGETQYF	TGTGCCAGCAGTACTCTTCTTAAAACTAGCGGGAGGGGAGAGACCCAGTACTTC
many	TRBJ1-2	TRBD1	TRBV6-4	CASSDPGQGVSGGYTF	TGTGCCAGCAGTGATCCGGGACAGGGGGTCTCTGGTGGCTACACCTTC
many	TRBJ2-5	TRBD2	TRBV7-9	CASSPRGGFQETQYF	TGTGCCAGCAGTCCTCGGGGGGGGTTCCAAGAGACCCAGTACTTC
few	TRBJ2-7	TRBD1	TRBV10-3	CAISRGTGNYEQYF	TGTGCCATCAGTCGCGGGACAGGGAATTACGAGCAGTACTTC
many	TRBJ2-5	.	TRBV10-3	CAIRAQETQYF	TGTGCCATCAGGGCCCAAGAGACCCAGTACTTC
many	TRBJ2-5	.	TRBV7-2	CASSLFEETQYF	TGTGCCAGCAGCTTATTCGAGGAGACCCAGTACTTC
many	TRBJ2-5	TRBD2	TRBV7-2	CASSRQAGGIQETQYF	TGTGCCAGCAGTCGCCAGGCGGGAGGGATTCAAGAGACCCAGTACTTC
many	TRBJ2-7	TRBD1	TRBV6-1	CASSEGTGDSYEQYF	TGTGCCAGCAGTGAAGGGACAGGGGATTCCTACGAGCAGTACTTC
many	TRBJ1-1	.	TRBV15	CATSRVDSTEAFF	TGTGCCACCAGCAGAGTGGACAGTACTGAAGCTTTCTTT
few	TRBJ1-1	.	TRBV7-9	CASSLWADEAFF	TGTGCCAGCAGCTTATGGGCAGATGAAGCTTTCTTT
many	TRBJ2-7	.	TRBV28	CASREQGSGLYEQYF	TGTGCCAGCAGAGAACAGGGATCGGGGCTATACGAGCAGTACTTC
once	TRBJ1-6	.	TRBV20-1	CSASVQGSSPLHF	TGCAGTGCTAGTGTTCAGGGCAGCTCACCCCTCCACTTT